Each of the 18 T cell receptor beta chains below was sequenced from the same sample in a study of OX40 agonist ivuxolimab in advanced cancers. Assay: immunoSEQ multiplex PCR; the TCRdb copy retains only in-frame clones and omits some. The sample consists of about 20,000 clones, approximately 80% of them appearing once. The material was CD4+ or CD8+ T cells sorted from blood, obtained in a trial of the OX40 agonist ivuxolimab. These TCRs come from an adult with an advanced solid tumor such as melanoma, head and neck, liver or kidney cancer.

The chain uses TRBV2 and TRBJ1-2; TRBD1 agrees at 7 bases. CDR1 and CDR2 from the germline V gene are SNHLY and FYNNEI. CDR3 length: 12 residues. With 10 bases clipped from V and 6 bases from J, the junction kept 8 bases outside the gene matches. The CDR3 nucleotides are TGTGCCACAGACAGGGTCGACGATGGCTACACCTTC. It translates to CATDRVDDGYTF.

The CDR3: CASSPSGGNQPQHF. The CDR3 DNA is TGTGCCAGCAGTCCTTCTGGGGGCAATCAGCCCCAGCATTTT. J is TRBJ1-5 and V is TRBV6-6; unclear D gene. The germline gives CDR1 MNHNY, CDR2 SVGAGI (reference sequence). The CDR3 runs to 14 residues. The ends were cut back, 5 bases at V and 2 bases at J, with 10 bases in the middle.

Only a few counts were recorded for this clone. The J gene is TRBJ1-2, the V gene TRBV11-1; D is undetermined. The V and J ends lost 1 base and 7 bases respectively, with 13 bases between them. The CDR3 runs 14 residues. From germline, CDR1 is SGHAT and CDR2 FQDESV (reference sequence). CDR3 protein: CASSLGGQVGGYTF. CDR3 DNA sequence: TGTGCCAGCAGCTTAGGTGGGCAGGTTGGTGGCTACACCTTC.

The chain recombines TRBV5-6 with TRBJ2-7; TRBD2 is a possible D gene (7 bases). The germline CDR1 and CDR2 sequences are SGHDT and YYEEEE. V lost 0 bases and J lost 7, with 20 bases in between. The CDR3 totals 16 residues. CDR3 sequence (DNA): TGTGCCAGCAGCTTGGCGTTGGGCGGGGGCCCCGCGGAGCAGTACTTC. It specifies CASSLALGGGPAEQYF.

This chain joins TRBV4-1 and TRBJ2-7; the match to TRBD1 covers 9 bases. J lost 2 bases, V lost 2 bases, and 7 bases had no gene match. Germline CDR1 reads MGHRA; CDR2 reads YSYEKL. The length of the CDR3 is 16 residues. CDR3 sequence: CASSQRRGQGAYEQYF. The CDR3 region has the DNA TGCGCCAGCAGCCAAAGGAGGGGACAGGGAGCCTACGAGCAGTACTTC.

The chain employs TRBV7-2 and TRBJ1-6; perhaps TRBD1 as D (5 bases). The V end lost 4 bases, the J end lost 14 bases, and 18 bases lay between the germline ends. This CDR3 comprises 14 residues. The germline CDR1 and CDR2 sequences are SGHTA and FQGNSA. In nucleotides, the CDR3 is TGTGCCAGCAGCTCGACCCAGGGATTTGGGACCCTCCACTTT. As protein: CASSSTQGFGTLHF. Full variable domain (missing parts from reference TRBV7-2 and TRBJ1-6): GAGVSQSPSNKVTEKGKDVELRCDPISGHTALYWYRQSLGQGLEFLIYFQGNSAPDKSGLPSDRFSAERTGGSVSTLTIQRTQQEDSAVYLCASSSTQGFGTLHFGNGTRLTVT.

This chain joins TRBV27 and TRBJ1-1; no definite D call. Germline assignment: CDR1 MNHEY and CDR2 SMNVEV (reference sequence). The CDR3 spans 13 residues. Trimming took 0 bases from V and 1 from J, leaving 3 bases between them. DNA of the CDR3: TGTGCCAGCAGTTTATCACGGAACACTGAAGCTTTCTTT. This translates into CASSLSRNTEAFF.

The gene calls are TRBV5-1 and TRBJ1-5; unclear D gene. V was cut by 0 bases and J by 3 bases, with 10 bases left in between. This CDR3 region has 15 residues. Germline V gene lookup returns CDR1 SGHRS and CDR2 YFSETQ. The CDR3 region is CASSLDSYSNQPQHF. The CDR3, as DNA: TGCGCCAGCAGCTTGGACAGCTACTCCAATCAGCCCCAGCATTTT.

The chain links TRBV19 to TRBJ2-1; D tentatively reads TRBD1 or TRBD2 (5 bases each). Trimming took off 7 bases at V and 4 bases at J, with 8 bases between the two ends. CDR1 is LNHDA, CDR2 SQIVND, per germline (reference sequence). There are 12 residues in the CDR3. CDR3: CASKGPYNEQFF. The CDR3 DNA reads as TGTGCCAGTAAGGGACCATACAATGAGCAGTTCTTC.

The chain combines TRBV6-6 with TRBJ2-7; D is perhaps TRBD1 (6 bases). With 6 bases removed from V and 4 bases from J, the gap between germline ends came to 10 bases. The CDR3 has 12 amino acids. Germline V gene sequence: CDR1 MNHNY, CDR2 SVGAGI (reference sequence). The CDR3 region has the DNA TGTGCCAGCAGGGAACAGGGTTACGAGCAGTACTTC. Protein product: CASREQGYEQYF.

As concerns this clone: Other DNA sequences in the sample encode the same CDR3. The J gene is TRBJ2-7, the V gene TRBV11-2, with 11 bases that match TRBD2. V shed 5 bases, J shed 3 bases, and the junction held 3 bases outside the gene matches. CDR1 and CDR2 (germline): SGHAT, FQNNGV. This CDR3 spans 14 amino acids. For the CDR3, the DNA is TGTGCCAGCAGCCCGGGGACTAGCGGCTACGAGCAGTACTTC. Translated: CASSPGTSGYEQYF.

The chain is built from TRBV11-2 and TRBJ2-7, with a tentative D call TRBD2 (6 bases). The germline gives CDR1 SGHAT, CDR2 FQNNGV. CDR3 size: 17 residues. Trimming stripped 3 bases from V and 3 bases from J, with 21 bases between. The CDR3 region is CASSFDWRLVGGYEQYF. The CDR3 coding sequence is TGTGCCAGCAGCTTCGATTGGAGGCTGGTGGGGGGCTACGAGCAGTACTTC.

V is TRBV28 and J is TRBJ2-7, with TRBD2 matching 14 bases. The CDR3 runs 16 residues. Germline V CDR1 and CDR2: MDHEN, SYDVKM. Unmatched junction bases numbered 9, after V lost 5 bases and J lost 6 bases. The CDR3 is CASSPGTSGRPLEQYF. DNA of the CDR3: TGTGCCAGCAGTCCTGGGACTAGCGGGAGACCCCTCGAGCAGTACTTC.

Details on this clone: A junction end diverges from the germline sequence, so it may reflect a read error. V and J are TRBV5-1 and TRBJ1-4; D might be TRBD1 (6 bases). Germline V gene data show CDR1 as SGHRS and CDR2 as YFSETQ. CDR3 length: 15 amino acids. CDR3 nucleotides: TGCGCCAGCACCTTGTTGACAGGAGTTAATGAAAAACTGTTTTTT. Residues: CASTLLTGVNEKLFF.

This clone showed up just a few times. The chain uses TRBV4-3 and TRBJ2-7; TRBD1 matches 8 bases. Germline V gene data show CDR1 as LGHNA and CDR2 as YSLEER. Losses at the gene ends were 1 base for V and 0 bases for J; bases not matched to a gene: 2. The CDR3 loop spans 15 amino acids. The chain's CDR3 is CASSQGTGGSYEQYF. The CDR3 DNA follows: TGCGCCAGCAGCCAAGGTACAGGGGGCTCCTACGAGCAGTACTTC.

V gene TRBV19 combines with J gene TRBJ2-2; no reliable D call. The CDR3 spans 13 residues. CDR1 and CDR2 from the germline V gene are LNHDA and SQIVND (reference sequence). V was trimmed by 7 bases and J by 4 bases, leaving 10 bases between them. The CDR3, as DNA: TGTGCCAGTACCCAAACCGTCACCGGGGAGCTGTTTTTT. Encoded protein: CASTQTVTGELFF.

The genes are TRBV9 and TRBJ2-3; D is unresolved. Germline V gene data show CDR1 as SGDLS and CDR2 as YYNGEE. Trimming left V 0 bases short and J 8 bases short, with 16 bases between. The CDR3 consists of 15 residues. This CDR3 is CASSVDPLVLGTQYF. In DNA form, the CDR3 reads TGTGCCAGCAGCGTAGACCCCCTAGTGTTAGGTACGCAGTATTTT.

The chain carries TRBV10-1 and TRBJ2-1; no clear D gene. Germline CDR1 is WNHNN and CDR2 is SYGVQD (reference sequence). CDR3 length equals 12 residues. V lost 5 bases and J 5 bases, leaving 7 bases between the germline ends. The DNA for the CDR3 is TGCGCCAGCAGTCCCCGGGACAATGAGCAGTTCTTC. This codes for CASSPRDNEQFF.